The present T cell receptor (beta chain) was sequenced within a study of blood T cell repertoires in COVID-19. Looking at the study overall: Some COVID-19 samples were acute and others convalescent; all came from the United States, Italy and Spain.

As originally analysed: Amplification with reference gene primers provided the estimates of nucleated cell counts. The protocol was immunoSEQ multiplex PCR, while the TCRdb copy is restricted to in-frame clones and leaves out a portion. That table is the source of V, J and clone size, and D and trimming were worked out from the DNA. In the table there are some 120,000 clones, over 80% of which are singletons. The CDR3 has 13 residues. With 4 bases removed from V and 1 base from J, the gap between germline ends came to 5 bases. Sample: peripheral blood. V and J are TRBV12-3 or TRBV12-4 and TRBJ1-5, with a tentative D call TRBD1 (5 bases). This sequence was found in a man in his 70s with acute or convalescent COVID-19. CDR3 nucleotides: TGTGCCAGCAGTTCAGGGAGCAATCAGCCCCAGCATTTT. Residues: CASSSGSNQPQHF.